This TCR beta chain was recorded in a study of cytomegalovirus exposure and HLA in healthy donors. The primer mix had 60 Vbeta and 13 Jbeta primers. Profiling relied on immunoSEQ multiplex PCR, and the TCRdb table lists in-frame clones only, not all of them. The sample lists approximately 240,000 clones, roughly 87% occurring once. The CDR3 consists of 13 residues. Germline loops: CDR1 WNHNN, CDR2 SYGVQD (reference sequence). V was shortened by 6 bases and J by 9 bases, with 15 bases between the two germline ends. Specimen: PBMCs. The V and J genes are TRBV10-1 and TRBJ2-1; the D gene is possibly TRBD1 (6 bases). This TCR derives from a woman between 40 and 55 years old in good health and CMV-seropositive. Here the CDR3 reads CASRVDRLSEQFF. CDR3 sequence (DNA): TGCGCCAGCAGGGTGGACAGACTCAGTGAGCAGTTCTTC.